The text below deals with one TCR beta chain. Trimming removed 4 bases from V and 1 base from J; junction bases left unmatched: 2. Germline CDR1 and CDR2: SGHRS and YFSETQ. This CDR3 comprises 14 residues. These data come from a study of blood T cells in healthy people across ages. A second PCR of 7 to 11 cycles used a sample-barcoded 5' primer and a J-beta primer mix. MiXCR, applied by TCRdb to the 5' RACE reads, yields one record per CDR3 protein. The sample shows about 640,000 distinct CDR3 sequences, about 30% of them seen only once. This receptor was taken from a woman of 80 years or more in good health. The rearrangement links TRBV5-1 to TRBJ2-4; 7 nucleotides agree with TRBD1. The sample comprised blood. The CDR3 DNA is TGCGCCAGCAGCGTGGACAGGGCCAAAAACATTCAGTACTTC. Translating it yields CASSVDRAKNIQYF.